This T cell receptor (beta chain) was sequenced during a study of memory CD4+ T cells and cytomegalovirus serostatus. The sort gate was single viable CD3+CD4+CD8-CD45RO+ cells for memory CD4+ T cells. The CDR3 is made up of 13 amino acids. Germline CDR1 reads WSHSY; CDR2 reads SAAADI. Trimming cost V 5 bases and J 3 bases, with 10 bases left between them. The method was immunoSEQ multiplex PCR; TCRdb's version includes in-frame clones alone and lacks a portion of them. The sample has approximately 50,000 clones, roughly three quarters seen once. V usage is TRBV10-2 and J usage is TRBJ1-1, with D perhaps TRBD1 (5 bases). The sequence came from an adult in good health and CMV-seronegative. Sequencing was done on a sample of memory CD4+ T cells from blood. This CDR3 is CASSTRTHTEAFF. CDR3 DNA sequence: TGCGCCAGCAGTACGAGGACACACACTGAAGCTTTCTTT.